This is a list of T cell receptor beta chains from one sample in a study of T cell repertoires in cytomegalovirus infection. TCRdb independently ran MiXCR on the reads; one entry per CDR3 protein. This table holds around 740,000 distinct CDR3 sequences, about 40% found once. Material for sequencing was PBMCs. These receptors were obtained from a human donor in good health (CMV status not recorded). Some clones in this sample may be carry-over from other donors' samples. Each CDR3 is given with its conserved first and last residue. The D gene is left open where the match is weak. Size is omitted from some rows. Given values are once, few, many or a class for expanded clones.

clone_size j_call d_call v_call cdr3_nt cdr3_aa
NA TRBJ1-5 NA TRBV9 TGTGCCAGCAGCGTAGGGAGGGATAATCAGCCCCAGCATTTT CASSVGRDNQPQHF
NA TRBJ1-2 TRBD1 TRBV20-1 TGCAGTGCTAGAGTGGACGAGGGGGCGACCGGCTACACCTTC CSARVDEGATGYTF
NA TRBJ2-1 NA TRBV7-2 TGTGCCAGCAGCCTTCTCGGACAGAGCTTCTACAATGAGCAGTTCTTC CASSLLGQSFYNEQFF
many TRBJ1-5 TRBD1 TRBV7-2 TGTGCCAGCAGCACCAGACAGGGGGCTGGTCAGCCCCAGCATTTT CASSTRQGAGQPQHF
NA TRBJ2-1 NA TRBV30 TGTGCCTGGAGTAGTAAGGACAGAGCGGACAATGAGCAGTTCTTC CAWSSKDRADNEQFF
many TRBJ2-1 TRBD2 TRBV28 TGTGCCAGCAGCTTCGGGGGGAGCTCCTACAATGAGCAGTTCTTC CASSFGGSSYNEQFF
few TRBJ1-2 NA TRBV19 TGTGCCAGTAGTATTCTTACAGGGATGGGCTACACCTTC CASSILTGMGYTF
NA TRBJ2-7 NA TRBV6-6 TGTGCCAGCACTGCCTCCTACGAGCAGTACTTC CASTASYEQYF
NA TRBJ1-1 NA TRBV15 TGTGCCACCAGCAGAGATTATACTGACGAAGCTTTCTTT CATSRDYTDEAFF
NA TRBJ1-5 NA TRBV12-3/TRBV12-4 TGTGCCAGCAGTCGGCAGGGACAAAGCAATCAGCCCCAGCATTTT CASSRQGQSNQPQHF
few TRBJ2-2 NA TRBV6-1 TGTGCCAGCAGTGAAGTATTGGGTACCGGGGAGCTGTTTTTT CASSEVLGTGELFF
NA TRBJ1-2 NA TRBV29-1 TGCAGCATTCCCGGGGATGGCTACACCTTC CSIPGDGYTF
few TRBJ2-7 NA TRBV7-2 TGTGCCAGCAGCTTAGCGCTAGGGGGATCCTACGAGCAGTACTTC CASSLALGGSYEQYF
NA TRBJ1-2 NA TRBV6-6 TGTGCCAGCGGCGGGGGGGTTGGCTACACCTTC CASGGGVGYTF